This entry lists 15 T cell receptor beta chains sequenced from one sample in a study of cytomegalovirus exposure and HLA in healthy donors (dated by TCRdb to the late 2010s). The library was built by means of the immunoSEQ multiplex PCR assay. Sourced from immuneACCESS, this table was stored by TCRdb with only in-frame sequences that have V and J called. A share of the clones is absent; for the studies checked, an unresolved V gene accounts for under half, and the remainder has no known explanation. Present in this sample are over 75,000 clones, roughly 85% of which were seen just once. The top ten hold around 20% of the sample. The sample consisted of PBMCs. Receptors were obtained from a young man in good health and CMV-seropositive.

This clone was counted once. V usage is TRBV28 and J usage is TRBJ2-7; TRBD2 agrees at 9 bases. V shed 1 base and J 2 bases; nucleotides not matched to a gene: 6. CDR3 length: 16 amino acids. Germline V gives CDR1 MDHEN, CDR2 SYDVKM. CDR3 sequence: CASSLYRTSVAYEQYF. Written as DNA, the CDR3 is TGTGCCAGCAGTTTATATAGGACTAGCGTGGCCTACGAGCAGTACTTC.

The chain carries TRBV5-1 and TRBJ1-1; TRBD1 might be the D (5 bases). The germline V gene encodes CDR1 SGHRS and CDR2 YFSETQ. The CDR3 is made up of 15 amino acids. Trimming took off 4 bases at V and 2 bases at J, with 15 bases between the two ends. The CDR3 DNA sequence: TGCGCCAGCAGCCACTTGACAGACACCAACACTGAAGCTTTCTTT. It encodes CASSHLTDTNTEAFF.

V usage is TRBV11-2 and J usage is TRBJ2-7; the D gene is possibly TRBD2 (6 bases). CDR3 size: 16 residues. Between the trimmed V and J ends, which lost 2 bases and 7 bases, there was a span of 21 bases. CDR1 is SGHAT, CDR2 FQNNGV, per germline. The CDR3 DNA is TGTGCCAGCAGCTTATGGGGGGAGAGCTACGTTGGGGAGCAGTACTTC. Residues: CASSLWGESYVGEQYF.

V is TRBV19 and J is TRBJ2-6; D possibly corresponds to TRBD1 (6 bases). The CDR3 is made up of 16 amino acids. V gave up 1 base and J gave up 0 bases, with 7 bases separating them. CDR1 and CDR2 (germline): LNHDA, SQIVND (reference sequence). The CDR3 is CASSIVGHSGANVLTF. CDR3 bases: TGTGCCAGTAGTATAGTGGGACACTCTGGGGCCAACGTCCTGACTTTC.

The CDR3 spells CASSLLAGGTGELFF. In nucleotides, the CDR3 is TGTGCCAGCAGCTTACTAGCGGGAGGCACCGGGGAGCTGTTTTTT. The V gene is TRBV5-4, the J gene TRBJ2-2, with 12 bases that match TRBD2. Unmatched junction bases numbered 0, after V lost 2 bases and J lost 4 bases. The CDR3 sequence is 15 residues long. CDR1 and CDR2 from the germline V gene are SGHNT and YYREEE (reference sequence).

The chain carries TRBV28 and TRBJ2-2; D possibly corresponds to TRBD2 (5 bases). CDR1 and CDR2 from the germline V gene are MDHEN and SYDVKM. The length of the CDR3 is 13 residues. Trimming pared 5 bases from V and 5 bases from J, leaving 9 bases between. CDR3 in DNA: TGTGCCAGCAGTCCGAGGGCTACCGGGGAGCTGTTTTTT. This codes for CASSPRATGELFF.

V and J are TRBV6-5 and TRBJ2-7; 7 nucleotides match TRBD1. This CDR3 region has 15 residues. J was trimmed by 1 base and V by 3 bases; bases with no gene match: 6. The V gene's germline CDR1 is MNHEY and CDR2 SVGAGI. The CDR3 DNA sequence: TGTGCCAGCAGTTATTCGAGGGGACAGTCCTACGAGCAGTACTTC. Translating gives CASSYSRGQSYEQYF.

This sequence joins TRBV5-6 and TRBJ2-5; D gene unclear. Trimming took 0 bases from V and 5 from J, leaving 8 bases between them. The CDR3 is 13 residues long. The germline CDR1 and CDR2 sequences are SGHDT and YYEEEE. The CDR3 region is CASSLGPGETQYF. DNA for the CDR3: TGTGCCAGCAGCTTGGGACCCGGGGAGACCCAGTACTTC.

For the CDR3, the DNA is TGTGCCAGCAGGGGTACAGGGTTCAATCAGCCCCAGCATTTT. Amino acid sequence: CASRGTGFNQPQHF. The V call is TRBV6-5, the J call TRBJ1-5; possible D gene TRBD1, 6 bases. The CDR3 runs to 14 residues. Between the trimmed V and J ends, which lost 6 bases and 3 bases, there was a span of 12 bases. Germline CDR1 MNHEY, CDR2 SVGAGI.

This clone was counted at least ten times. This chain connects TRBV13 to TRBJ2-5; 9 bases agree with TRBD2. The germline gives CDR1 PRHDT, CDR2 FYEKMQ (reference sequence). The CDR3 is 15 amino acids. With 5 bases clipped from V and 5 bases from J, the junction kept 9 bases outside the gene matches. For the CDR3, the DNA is TGTGCCAGCAGCACACAGGGACTAGCAGGGGAGACCCAGTACTTC. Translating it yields CASSTQGLAGETQYF.

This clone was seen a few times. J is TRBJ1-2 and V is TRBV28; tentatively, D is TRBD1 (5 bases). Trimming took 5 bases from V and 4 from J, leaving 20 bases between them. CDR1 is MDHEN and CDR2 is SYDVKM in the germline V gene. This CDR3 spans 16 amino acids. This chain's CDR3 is CASSLYGTPEGYGYTF. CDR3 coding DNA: TGTGCCAGCAGTCTGTACGGGACTCCGGAGGGCTATGGCTACACCTTC.

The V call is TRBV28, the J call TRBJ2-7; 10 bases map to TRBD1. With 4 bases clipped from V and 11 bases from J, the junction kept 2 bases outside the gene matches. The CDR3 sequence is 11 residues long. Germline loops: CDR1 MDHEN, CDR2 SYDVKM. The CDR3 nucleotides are TGTGCCAGCAGTTGGGACAGGGGAGAGTACTTC. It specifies CASSWDRGEYF.

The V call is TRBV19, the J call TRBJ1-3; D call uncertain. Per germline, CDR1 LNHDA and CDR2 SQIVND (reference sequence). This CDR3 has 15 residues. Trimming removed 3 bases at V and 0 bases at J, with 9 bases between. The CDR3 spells CASSIGSRSGNTIYF. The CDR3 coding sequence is TGTGCCAGTAGTATTGGCTCCCGCTCTGGAAACACCATATATTTT.

The CDR3 DNA is TGTGCCAGCAGCTCCGGGATTTTCAGCGAGCAGTACGTC. Protein sequence: CASSSGIFSEQYV. The V call is TRBV7-2, the J call TRBJ2-7; the D gene is possibly TRBD2 (5 bases). From germline, CDR1 is SGHTA and CDR2 FQGNSA. This CDR3 spans 13 amino acids. V shed 4 bases and J shed 6 bases, with 13 bases lying between them.

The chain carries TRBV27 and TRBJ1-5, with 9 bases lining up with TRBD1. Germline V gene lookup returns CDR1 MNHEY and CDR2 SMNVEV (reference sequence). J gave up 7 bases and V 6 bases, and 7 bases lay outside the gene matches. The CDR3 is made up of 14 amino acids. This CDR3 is CASSYRGQLQPQHF. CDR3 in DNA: TGTGCCAGCAGCTACAGGGGGCAACTCCAGCCCCAGCATTTT.